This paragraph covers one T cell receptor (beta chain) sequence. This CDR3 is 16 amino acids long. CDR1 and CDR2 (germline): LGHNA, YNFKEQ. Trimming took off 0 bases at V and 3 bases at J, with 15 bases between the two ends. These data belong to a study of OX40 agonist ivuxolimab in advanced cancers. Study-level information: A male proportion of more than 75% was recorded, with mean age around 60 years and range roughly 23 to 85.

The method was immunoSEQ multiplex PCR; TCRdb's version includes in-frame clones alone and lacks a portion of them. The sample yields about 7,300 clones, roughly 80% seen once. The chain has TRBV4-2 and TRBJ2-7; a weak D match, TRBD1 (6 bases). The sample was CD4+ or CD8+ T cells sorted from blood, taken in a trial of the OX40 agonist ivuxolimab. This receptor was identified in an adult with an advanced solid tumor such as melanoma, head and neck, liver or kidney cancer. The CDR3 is CASSQEGQRPDYEQYF. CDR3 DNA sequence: TGTGCCAGCAGCCAAGAAGGACAGCGGCCCGACTACGAGCAGTACTTC.